These T cell receptor beta chains were read from a single sample in a study of blood T cell repertoires in COVID-19. Using immunoSEQ multiplex PCR, the repertoire was profiled, and TCRdb retains in-frame clones only, with some absent. The sample has about 130,000 clones, around 81% seen once. The specimen was peripheral blood. The receptors were sampled from a man aged 25-45 years with COVID-19, enrolled during active disease. Each CDR3 is given with its conserved first and last residue. Fields, in order: CDR3 length, V gene, J gene, clone size, CDR3 protein. Only some rows state a clone size, as once, few, many or a class for expanded clones.

>14|TRBV28|TRBJ2-1|NA
CASSLLTTGNEQFF
>13|TRBV6-2/TRBV6-3|TRBJ2-2|NA
CASSYFSSGELFF
>13|TRBV30|TRBJ2-1|NA
CACDSGAYNEQFF
>14|TRBV28|TRBJ2-7|NA
CASSLGALSYEQYF
>16|TRBV24-1|TRBJ2-3|NA
CATSEPTGGATDTQYF
>15|TRBV6-5|TRBJ1-1|once
CASSYVLGRGTEAFF
>18|TRBV7-9|TRBJ2-7|few
CASSPWGSGGFDSYEQYF
>15|TRBV3-1/TRBV3-2|TRBJ1-2|NA
CASSQGYQGTMGYTF
>14|TRBV9|TRBJ1-4|few
CASSVQGADEKLFF
>19|TRBV21-1|TRBJ1-5|NA
CASSNGQVTRKRENQPQHF
>14|TRBV5-6|TRBJ1-4|NA
CASSLPGGGEKLFF
>14|TRBV5-4|TRBJ1-1|NA
CASSFQGLNTEAFF
>14|TRBV2|TRBJ1-5|NA
CASSEGAISQPQHF
>15|TRBV9|TRBJ1-3|NA
CASSVGGSSGNTIYF
>14|TRBV6-5|TRBJ1-5|once
CASTGTNSNQPQHF
>17|TRBV11-3|TRBJ1-3|NA
CASSLPGQVFSGNTIYF
>17|TRBV11-3|TRBJ2-2|NA
CASSLRPGQGATGELFF
>17|TRBV7-9|TRBJ2-2|NA
CASSRPGLATNTGELFF
>22|TRBV24-1|TRBJ2-6|NA
CATSAQLHWDRGLEDGANVLTF
>16|TRBV7-8|TRBJ1-6|NA
CASSFRDRVYNSPLHF
>15|TRBV4-1|TRBJ1-1|NA
CASSQGGHLNTEAFF
>16|TRBV7-9|TRBJ1-2|NA
CASSLVEGTGDYGYTF
>12|TRBV30|TRBJ1-2|few
CAWSAVYYGYTF
>18|TRBV28|TRBJ1-4|NA
CASSLPGQGIGLNEKLFF
>12|TRBV3-1/TRBV3-2|TRBJ2-7|NA
CASSRGGYEQYF
>12|TRBV5-8|TRBJ2-7|NA
CASSETGGEQYF
>16|TRBV27|TRBJ1-1|few
CASSLSTFGVGTEAFF
>14|TRBV5-8|TRBJ2-5|once
CASSFVVFQETQYF
>16|TRBV7-2|TRBJ1-2|NA
CASSLVWDRANYGYTF
>16|TRBV5-8|TRBJ2-3|NA
CASSLAGGGSTDTQYF
>16|TRBV7-2|TRBJ2-5|NA
CASSLANLAGQETQYF
>13|TRBV3-1/TRBV3-2|TRBJ1-2|NA
CASSLQGTDGYTF
>13|TRBV6-5|TRBJ1-3|NA
CASRGNSGNTIYF
>17|TRBV11-2|TRBJ2-1|NA
CASSLDPSKGAHNEQFF
>14|TRBV2|TRBJ2-7|NA
CASTHPGQILEQYF
>12|TRBV9|TRBJ2-2|NA
CASSGAFGELFF
>15|TRBV13|TRBJ2-7|few
CASSFGRSYSYEQYF
>17|TRBV15|TRBJ2-3|NA
CATSRAIVAGVADTQYF
>15|TRBV18|TRBJ1-3|NA
CASSPTEKPGNTIYF
>14|TRBV4-3|TRBJ1-5|NA
CASSQDSSGQPQHF
>16|TRBV15|TRBJ2-7|NA
CATSREGGTGGNEQYF
>15|TRBV3-1/TRBV3-2|TRBJ2-5|once
CASSPSIGAGETQYF
>16|TRBV5-1|TRBJ2-3|NA
CASSPGLADFTDTQYF
>16|TRBV11-3|TRBJ2-5|few
CASTRRGLAGAPTQYF
>10|TRBV6-4|TRBJ2-7|many
CARLRGEQYF
>14|TRBV7-6|TRBJ1-4|NA
CASSSGTGFKKLFF
>14|TRBV18|TRBJ2-5|NA
CASSLTGLQETQYF
>14|TRBV2|TRBJ2-7|NA
CASKPQSLSYEQYF
>15|TRBV28|TRBJ2-5|NA
CASSTFGTGIETQYF
>15|TRBV6-5|TRBJ1-4|NA
CASSYRMPRGEKLFF
>15|TRBV27|TRBJ1-1|NA
CASSNMGGMNTEAFF
>14|TRBV5-6|TRBJ1-5|NA
CASSVGVSNQPQHF
>15|TRBV11-3|TRBJ1-3|NA
CASSPRTGTGNTIYF
>13|TRBV19|TRBJ2-3|NA
CASSDRGPDTQYF
>18|TRBV28|TRBJ1-4|NA
CASSLRRGQGFLGEKLFF
>16|TRBV27|TRBJ2-7|NA
CASSFRSSHSSYEQYF
>15|TRBV4-2|TRBJ1-1|NA
CASSPWGLRDTEAFF
>15|TRBV7-9|TRBJ2-2|NA
CASSLVSGGIGELFF
>12|TRBV27|TRBJ1-4|NA
CASSFPGGKLFF
>15|TRBV5-4|TRBJ1-2|NA
CASSDPTGGLYGYTF